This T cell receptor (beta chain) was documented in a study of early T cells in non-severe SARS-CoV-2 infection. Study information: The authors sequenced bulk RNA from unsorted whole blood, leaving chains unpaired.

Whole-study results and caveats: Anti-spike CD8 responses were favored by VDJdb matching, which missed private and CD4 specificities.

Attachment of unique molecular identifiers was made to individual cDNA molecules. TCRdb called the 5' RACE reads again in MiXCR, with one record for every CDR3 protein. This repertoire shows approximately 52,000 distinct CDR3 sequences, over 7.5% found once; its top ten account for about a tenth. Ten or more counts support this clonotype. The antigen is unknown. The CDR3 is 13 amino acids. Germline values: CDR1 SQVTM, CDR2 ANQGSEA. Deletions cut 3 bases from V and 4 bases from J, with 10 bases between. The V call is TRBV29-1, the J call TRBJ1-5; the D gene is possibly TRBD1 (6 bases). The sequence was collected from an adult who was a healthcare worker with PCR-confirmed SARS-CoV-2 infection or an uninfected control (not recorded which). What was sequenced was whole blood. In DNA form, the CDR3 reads TGCAGCGTTGACCAGGGGACTAATCAGCCCCAGCATTTT. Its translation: CSVDQGTNQPQHF.